The T cell receptor beta chain described here comes from a study of T-cell memory formation after mild COVID-19. TCRalpha and TCRbeta libraries used 5'RACE with constant-segment primers and UMIs. Using its own MiXCR run on the 5' RACE reads, TCRdb lists one record per CDR3 protein. The profile shows under 300,000 distinct CDR3 sequences, about 17% of them singletons. Between the trimmed V and J ends, which lost 4 bases and 2 bases, there was a span of 14 bases. From germline, CDR1 is SGHTA and CDR2 FQGNSA. The CDR3 is 15 amino acids. This clonotype has just a few counts. The target antigen is unknown. Points from the study as a whole: SARS-CoV-2 specificity was not confirmed for second-wave clones peaking on day 37.

The rearrangement joins TRBV7-2 to TRBJ2-5; weak D call: TRBD2 (5 bases). This TCR was recovered from a young man who had mild COVID-19 (a few samples of this study predate the infection). Cell type and time point are not known. Sequencing was performed on PBMCs or a T cell subset sorted from them (not recorded which). CDR3 sequence: CASSSRASGQETQYF. The CDR3 DNA reads TGTGCCAGCAGCTCACGGGCGTCGGGGCAAGAGACCCAGTACTTC.